The 19 T cell receptor beta chains below come from one sample, sequenced in a study of CD8 T cells in Susac syndrome. Random hexamers primed reverse transcription of about 0.5 to 1 ug RNA. TCRdb passed the immunoSEQ multiplex PCR reads through MiXCR, listing each CDR3 protein once. The data show some 50,000 distinct CDR3 sequences, 95% seen once. The sequenced sample consisted of CD8+ T cells from PBMCs. These receptors were obtained from a human donor with Susac syndrome.

The chain uses TRBV9 and TRBJ2-1, with D maybe TRBD2 (6 bases). Germline V gene sequence: CDR1 SGDLS, CDR2 YYNGEE. The CDR3 runs to 15 residues. V was clipped by 3 bases and J by 6 bases, with 16 bases between them. In DNA form, the CDR3 reads TGTGCCAGCAGCGCTACGGGGGACGCGGCCAATGAGCAGTTCTTC. It is translated as CASSATGDAANEQFF.

CDR3 amino acids: CASSFPGNTIYF. CDR3 DNA sequence: TGTGCCAGCAGCTTTCCTGGAAACACCATATATTTT. The chain combines TRBV13 with TRBJ1-3; no clear D. Germline CDR1 is PRHDT and CDR2 is FYEKMQ (reference sequence). Deletions cut 3 bases from V and 2 bases from J, with 2 bases between. This CDR3 spans 12 amino acids. Supplemented by reference TRBV13 and TRBJ1-3, the full variable domain reads AAGVIQSPRHLIKEKRETATLKCYPIPRHDTVYWYQQGPGQDPQFLISFYEKMQSDKGSIPDRFSAQQFSDYHSELNMSSLELGDSALYFCASSFPGNTIYFGEGSWLTVV.

This clonotype was seen just once. The V and J genes are TRBV19 and TRBJ1-5; D unclear. The ends were cut back, 5 bases at V and 7 bases at J, with 12 bases in the middle. The CDR3 runs 13 residues. CDR1 LNHDA and CDR2 SQIVND come from the germline V gene (reference sequence). The chain's CDR3 is CASSPENGQPQHF. DNA of the CDR3: TGTGCCAGTAGTCCGGAAAATGGCCAGCCCCAGCATTTT.

This chain connects TRBV12-3 or TRBV12-4 to TRBJ2-2; D tentatively fits TRBD1 or TRBD2 (5 bases each). The germline V and J ends were trimmed by 11 bases and 4 bases, with 11 bases remaining between them. This CDR3 region has 12 residues. Here the CDR3 reads CAEGPVTGELFF. The CDR3 DNA reads as TGTGCCGAGGGGCCGGTCACCGGGGAGCTGTTTTTT.

This CDR3 is CASSLSSPVGGYTF. For the CDR3, the DNA is TGTGCCAGCAGTTTATCTTCCCCAGTTGGCGGCTACACCTTC. The rearrangement uses TRBV27 and TRBJ1-2; no clear D gene. The germline CDR1 and CDR2 sequences are MNHEY and SMNVEV (reference sequence). Deletions cut 0 bases from V and 8 bases from J, with 13 bases between. This CDR3 has 14 amino acids.

The chain has TRBV7-9 and TRBJ1-5, with D possibly being TRBD1 (5 bases). Germline V CDR1 and CDR2: SEHNR, FQNEAQ (reference sequence). The CDR3 runs 14 residues. V lost 6 bases to trimming and J lost 1 base, with 10 bases between them. This CDR3 is CASSGGGSNQPQHF. The CDR3 bases are TGTGCCAGCAGTGGGGGGGGGAGCAATCAGCCCCAGCATTTT.

As DNA, the CDR3 is TGCAGTGCTAGAGATCTAGCGGACTTTTACGAGCAGTACTTC. Translated: CSARDLADFYEQYF. V gene TRBV20-1 combines with J gene TRBJ2-7; 7 positions agree with TRBD2. The CDR3 contains 14 residues. V dropped 0 bases and J dropped 4; count of bases not matched to a gene: 6. Germline V CDR1 and CDR2: DFQATT, SNEGSKA (reference sequence).

The chain carries TRBV15 and TRBJ1-2, with D tentatively TRBD1 (6 bases). This CDR3 spans 14 amino acids. From germline, CDR1 is LNHNV and CDR2 YYDKDF (reference sequence). The V gene lost 7 bases and the J gene lost 6 bases, with 18 bases spanning the gap. CDR3 in DNA: TGTGCCACCAACCCACGGGGGGCCGTGGATGGCTACACCTTC. Its translation is CATNPRGAVDGYTF.

The CDR3 nucleotides are TGCGCCAGCAGCCTCGCCGCTAGCGGGGGGGGTAATGAGCAGTTCTTC. Its protein product is CASSLAASGGGNEQFF. V usage is TRBV4-1 and J usage is TRBJ2-1; 12 bases agree with TRBD2. From germline, CDR1 is MGHRA and CDR2 YSYEKL. This CDR3 spans 16 amino acids. Trimming took 4 bases from V and 7 from J; bases not matched to a gene: 8.

The CDR3 region has the DNA TGTGCCAGCAGTCGAGGGACTAGCCAGTTCTTC. The encoded protein is CASSRGTSQFF. The chain links TRBV7-3 to TRBJ2-1; 9 bases are shared with TRBD2. CDR1 SGHTA and CDR2 FQGTGA come from the germline V gene. J was trimmed by 13 bases and V by 6 bases; bases with no gene match: 4. This CDR3 region has 11 residues.

The chain is built from TRBV18 and TRBJ2-7, with 7 bases fitting TRBD1. V lost 5 bases, J lost 3 bases, and 4 bases stayed unmatched. CDR1 and CDR2 (germline): KGHSH, LQKENI. This CDR3 comprises 13 residues. The CDR3 loop reads CASSRDSHYEQYF. Written as DNA, the CDR3 is TGTGCCAGCTCAAGGGACAGCCACTACGAGCAGTACTTC.

CDR3 sequence reads: CASSPTTDTQYF. CDR3 DNA: TGCGCCAGCAGCCCCACCACAGATACGCAGTATTTT. V gene TRBV4-1 combines with J gene TRBJ2-3; D is uncertain. The CDR3 length is 12 residues. V was clipped by 4 bases and J by 2 bases, with 4 bases between them. Germline-derived CDR1 and CDR2 are MGHRA and YSYEKL.

The rearrangement uses TRBV4-3 and TRBJ2-3; 9 nucleotides align to TRBD1. The germline V gene has CDR1 LGHNA and CDR2 YSLEER. CDR3 length equals 16 residues. J gave up 1 base and V 0 bases, and 2 bases lay outside the gene matches. The CDR3: CASSQDRQGGTDTQYF. CDR3 nucleotides: TGCGCCAGCAGCCAAGATCGACAGGGGGGCACAGATACGCAGTATTTT.

The V call is TRBV2, the J call TRBJ2-2; D uncertain. This CDR3 region has 11 residues. V was cut by 5 bases and J by 6 bases, with 4 bases left in between. Per the germline V gene, CDR1 is SNHLY and CDR2 is FYNNEI. This chain's CDR3 is CASSIAGELFF. In DNA form, the CDR3 reads TGTGCCAGCAGTATTGCCGGGGAGCTGTTTTTT.

The genes are TRBV5-1 and TRBJ2-1; TRBD2 is a possible D gene (6 bases). The V end lost 6 bases, the J end lost 4 bases, and 11 bases lay between the germline ends. The CDR3 is made up of 13 amino acids. Germline CDR1 SGHRS, CDR2 YFSETQ. This CDR3 reads CASNQGGYNEQFF. CDR3 coding DNA: TGCGCCAGCAACCAGGGAGGATACAATGAGCAGTTCTTC.

This clonotype was detected once. The J gene is TRBJ2-1, the V gene TRBV20-1; 10 nucleotides agree with TRBD2. The CDR3 sequence is 14 residues long. The J segment lost 4 bases and the V segment lost 2 bases, leaving 2 bases of the junction unmatched. CDR1 and CDR2 from the germline V gene are DFQATT and SNEGSKA (reference sequence). CDR3 sequence (DNA): TGCAGTGCTAGAAGTAGCGGGGGGTACAATGAGCAGTTCTTC. As protein: CSARSSGGYNEQFF.

The chain joins TRBV20-1 to TRBJ2-7, with TRBD1 identical over 8 bases. Trimming took 3 bases from V and 5 from J; bases not matched to a gene: 9. Germline V gives CDR1 DFQATT, CDR2 SNEGSKA (reference sequence). The CDR3 covers 14 residues. CDR3 sequence reads: CSARADGQGHEQYF. The CDR3 bases are TGCAGTGCTAGGGCCGACGGACAGGGCCACGAGCAGTACTTC.

The chain combines TRBV20-1 with TRBJ1-1; D perhaps matches TRBD1 (6 bases). Germline V gene lookup returns CDR1 DFQATT and CDR2 SNEGSKA (reference sequence). CDR3 length: 13 residues. Trimming took off 1 base at V and 7 bases at J, with 13 bases between the two ends. CDR3 DNA sequence: TGCAGTGCTAGAGTAGGGGGGGCCTATGAAGCTTTCTTT. The encoded protein is CSARVGGAYEAFF.

This clonotype was picked up one time. The chain combines TRBV20-1 with TRBJ2-5; possibly TRBD2 for D (5 bases). The V gene's germline CDR1 is DFQATT and CDR2 SNEGSKA (reference sequence). V lost 6 bases, J lost 1 base, and 12 bases lay in between. The CDR3 length is 13 residues. In nucleotides, the CDR3 is TGCAGTGCCCCCCACGGGGTCCAAGAGACCCAGTACTTC. It encodes CSAPHGVQETQYF.